The entry below gives a single T cell receptor (beta chain) sequence along with its context. A much larger clone lies one base from this, so it may be a read error. The sample comes from a study of T-cell reconstitution after alpha-beta-depleted transplantation in children. Using unique molecular identifiers, the investigators prepared the TCRbeta library. One entry per CDR3 protein results from TCRdb running MiXCR on the PCR reads. The repertoire holds about 610,000 distinct CDR3 sequences, with about 11% as singletons. The CDR3 totals 15 residues. V lost 10 bases and J lost 4; bases outside the gene matches: 13. Germline CDR1 MNHEY, CDR2 SVGEGT.

V gene TRBV6-2 or TRBV6-3 combines with J gene TRBJ1-1; TRBD1 matches 9 bases. Specimen: PBMCs from the stem cell graft donor, collected from the stem cell graft. The sequence derives from a human donor who donated a stem cell graft to a child with acute myeloid leukemia. The chain's CDR3 is CAISEDRGVITEAFF. In nucleotides, the CDR3 is TGTGCCATCAGCGAGGACAGGGGTGTGATCACTGAAGCTTTCTTT.